This TCR beta chain was captured in a study of CD8+ T cells in alopecia areata. V lost 3 bases, J lost 14 bases, and 17 bases lay in between. In germline, CDR1 is SNHLY, CDR2 FYNNEI. This CDR3 contains 13 residues. Sequencing templates came from extracted RNA that was reverse transcribed into cDNA. Profiled with immunoSEQ multiplex PCR; TCRdb holds only in-frame clones, not every one. The sample holds approximately 100,000 clones; approximately 63% are singletons and the top ten take about 15%. This clone was detected only a few times. Treatment given: oral pan-JAK inhibitor, 5-10 mg twice daily. This clonotype originated in a human donor with alopecia areata. V gene TRBV2 combines with J gene TRBJ1-5; no clear D. Source: CD8+ T cells sorted from blood, taken between weeks 55 and 65, from a patient treated with tofacitinib. The CDR3 is CASSERYRSFEHF. CDR3 nucleotide sequence: TGTGCCAGCAGTGAGCGGTACAGAAGCTTTGAGCATTTT.